This TCR beta chain comes out of a study of T cell responses to AZD1222 COVID-19 vaccine. Broader study findings: Close to half of all spike-specific TCRs reportedly target regions of the variants that are unmutated. Donors in the cohort were predominantly white British and more often female, and clonal diversity was possibly underestimated.

Clones were sequenced by immunoSEQ multiplex PCR, and TCRdb holds only the in-frame ones, with some missing. The table has fewer than 200,000 clones, 85% to 95% seen once; the top ten hold 1.5% to 2%. About this clone: What it binds is not known.

The CDR3 spans 15 residues. Germline CDR1 reads MRHNA; CDR2 reads SNTAGT. Deletions cut 0 bases from V and 2 bases from J, with 9 bases between. Specimen: peripheral blood, collected 28 days after the second AZD1222 dose. V gene TRBV6-4 combines with J gene TRBJ2-3; no firm D call. The receptor was derived from an adult who received the AZD1222 COVID-19 vaccine. CDR3 bases: TGTGCCAGCAGTGACTCGATAGGGCCCACAGATACGCAGTATTTT. It encodes CASSDSIGPTDTQYF.